Below, one TCR beta chain is given with its context. Its antigen target is currently unknown. The input lacks base qualities; no much larger clone sits a single base away. This entry belongs to a study of blood T cells in healthy people across ages (dated by TCRdb to the mid-2010s). Study-wide context: In model experiments, roughly one uniquely barcoded TCR beta cDNA molecule per two T cells was captured by template switching. The study measured age-related changes in TCR beta repertoire diversity using deep sequencing normalized with unique cDNA molecular identifiers. Four age groups were formed from the donors: young (average about 15 years), middle-aged (more than 35), aged (roughly 58) and long-lived (82). Donors of different ages were randomly distributed across sequencing lanes to avoid experimental bias. Two additional independent replicas of 1 million unique cDNA reads from the same blood draw were analyzed for two donors (one aged 18 to 29 and one aged 80 or older). Overall study outcomes, separate from this receptor: Observed TCR beta diversity correlated strongly with the percentage of naive T cells measured by flow cytometry. Observed TCR beta diversity per million T cells fell roughly linearly with age, and a significant reduction was already apparent by age roughly 41. The long-lived group showed more naive CD4+ T cells, fewer expanded clones and increased TCR diversity than the aged group, suggesting age selection. Because profiling used bulk unsorted PBMCs, naive and antigen-experienced compartments could not be compared conclusively. Because the CMV infection status of the donors was unknown, age-related changes in expanded clonotypes may potentially have been confounded. Estimates of total diversity from one million sequenced T cells were regarded as lower bounds and underestimates.

The 39 donors, aged about 6 to 95 years, were systemically healthy Caucasian individuals from Russia. Each donor gave approximately 9.3 milliliters of peripheral blood, collected into EDTA-treated Vacutainer tubes. Ficoll-Paque density-gradient centrifugation was used to isolate PBMCs, with at least 6.5 million per sample. Trizol reagent was used to extract total RNA from PBMCs, with at least 5.5 micrograms per sample. The percentages of naive CD45RAhigh/CD27high T cells were determined by flow cytometry on a PBMC aliquot from every donor. The library was obtained by 5' RACE. Sequencing took place on an Illumina HiSeq 2500. A second roughly 6 to 12 cycle PCR used a sample-barcoded 5' primer and a J-beta primer mix. A unique molecular identifier was introduced onto each TCR beta cDNA molecule by a template-switch 5' adaptor carrying 12 random nucleotides. At least 2.5 million CDR3-containing paired-end reads were obtained from each sample. First-strand cDNA synthesis was performed from all RNA using the Mint cDNA synthesis kit, with priming by a TRBC-specific oligonucleotide. Following uracil-DNA glycosylase treatment, a first 18-cycle PCR with universal primers M1SS and BC2_uni_R was performed on all cDNA. In the source study's methods: Normalization of each sample was performed by random selection of 1 million high-quality reads, each carrying a distinct molecular identifier. Reads sharing molecular identifiers were discarded rather than binned into consensus sequences. CDR3 identification, clonotype clustering and error correction used MiTCR with a Q25 quality threshold and the strictest error-elimination algorithm. Lower-bound total TCR beta diversity was estimated with a nonparametric unseen species model using Euler transformation. TCRdb passed the public sequencing reads through fastp at Q25 and MiXCR, retaining productive beta sequences. When rows share a CDR3 protein, they turn into one entry using the most common DNA and genes. The V and J calls and clone size are TCRdb's, not the authors'. The sample table holds roughly 730,000 distinct CDR3 sequences, of which more than 50% were seen once. Roughly 25% of the sample goes to the ten largest clones.

Trimming removed 5 bases from V and 1 base from J, leaving 14 bases between the germline ends. Reading from cysteine to phenylalanine, the CDR3 counts 15 amino acids. Only CDR3 DNA is held: 45 bases, read in frame from base 1. Sequences ENHRY (CDR1) and SYGVKD (CDR2) are obtained from the germline V gene. Sequenced input: blood. The sequence is built from TRBV10-3 and TRBJ1-1; TRBD1 could be the D gene, as 5 bases match. This receptor was obtained from a middle-aged man in good health. The CDR3 sequence is CAISFAGPENTEAFF. The DNA sequence reads TGTGCCATCAGTTTTGCAGGGCCGGAGAACACTGAAGCTTTCTTT.